This T cell receptor beta chain originates from a study of control samples from healthy donors and cancer patients. The CDR3 totals 17 residues. Per the germline V gene, CDR1 is MNHEY and CDR2 is SMNVEV (reference sequence). V lost 4 bases and J lost 1; bases outside the gene matches: 12. Some clones are missing from TCRdb's copy, which holds only in-frame ones; the method was immunoSEQ multiplex PCR. The sample has more than 95,000 clones; over 75% are singletons. This sequence originates from a man aged 18 to 35 in good health. Sequencing was done on a sample of blood. The chain has TRBV27 and TRBJ1-1; 7 nucleotides line up with TRBD1. CDR3 sequence reads: CASSSPGTAWRNTEAFF. The CDR3 nucleotides are TGTGCCAGCAGTTCCCCCGGGACAGCCTGGCGGAACACTGAAGCTTTCTTT.